This passage covers 4 T cell receptor beta chains from one sample sequenced in a study of T cell responses to AZD1222 COVID-19 vaccine. Profiled with immunoSEQ multiplex PCR; TCRdb holds only in-frame clones, not every one. This repertoire shows about 200,000 clones, approximately 91% found once; its top ten account for 3.4%. Source: peripheral blood, taken 28 days after the second AZD1222 dose. The receptors come from an adult who received the AZD1222 COVID-19 vaccine.

V is TRBV30 and J is TRBJ2-1; D unclear. The CDR3 is 12 amino acids. Germline V gene sequence: CDR1 GTSNPN, CDR2 SVGIG (reference sequence). V gave up 0 bases and J gave up 10 bases, with 10 bases separating them. CDR3 nucleotides: TGTGCCTGGAGTGTAGTCGGGTGGGAGCAGTTCTTC. Its protein is CAWSVVGWEQFF.

On this clone itself: This specimen includes other DNA sequences encoding the same CDR3. The chain links TRBV12-3 or TRBV12-4 to TRBJ2-3; D is ambiguous. The CDR3 has 13 residues. The germline V and J ends were trimmed by 0 bases and 0 bases, with 1 base remaining between them. CDR3 amino acids: CASSLASTDTQYF. CDR3 nucleotides: TGTGCCAGCAGTTTAGCCAGCACAGATACGCAGTATTTT.

This chain links TRBV28 with TRBJ1-1; TRBD1 matches at 11 bases. The CDR3 covers 17 residues. Germline trimming cut 6 bases from V and 1 base from J; bases unmatched to any gene: 10. The germline CDR1 and CDR2 sequences are MDHEN and SYDVKM. The DNA of the CDR3 is TGTGCCAGCAGCCAGCCGGGACAGGGGGAGAGGAACACTGAAGCTTTCTTT. Amino acids: CASSQPGQGERNTEAFF.

The chain joins TRBV6-5 to TRBJ2-2; a weak D match, TRBD2 (5 bases). Germline V gene sequence: CDR1 MNHEY, CDR2 SVGAGI. The V gene lost 3 bases and the J gene lost 4 bases, with 15 bases spanning the gap. The CDR3 consists of 16 residues. Here the CDR3 reads CASSYYPGGGTGELFF. DNA of the CDR3: TGTGCCAGCAGTTATTACCCCGGAGGAGGCACCGGGGAGCTGTTTTTT.